The 13 T cell receptor beta chains reported below all come from one sample, sequenced in a study of Ad26.COV2.S vaccination and SARS-CoV-2 variants. Sequencing used immunoSEQ multiplex PCR; TCRdb keeps in-frame clones, though not all of them. Of about 680,000 clones detected, roughly 90% appear once; the ten largest clones hold approximately 1.5%. Treatment meaning: roughly 20 received Ad26.COV2.S at low or high dose, single or two shots; 5 received placebo; per-sample allocation not given. Sampling was performed 63 days after the first vaccine or placebo injection. Sequencing used peripheral blood, obtained in a trial of Ad26.COV2.S vaccine versus placebo. Every receptor here comes from a person aged 18-60 years who received the Ad26.COV2.S COVID-19 vaccine or a placebo.

This clone was observed a single time. The chain joins TRBV7-3 to TRBJ2-3, with TRBD2 as a possible D gene (6 bases). Germline V CDR1 and CDR2: SGHTA, FQGTGA. V was shortened by 4 bases and J by 0 bases, with 14 bases between the two germline ends. This CDR3 region has 16 residues. The chain's CDR3 is CASSSRGWASTDTQYF. In DNA form, the CDR3 reads TGTGCCAGCAGCTCCCGGGGGTGGGCTAGCACAGATACGCAGTATTTT.

This chain links TRBV5-1 with TRBJ2-1; the match to TRBD1 covers 7 bases. CDR1 is SGHRS, CDR2 YFSETQ, per germline. This CDR3 has 14 residues. The trim removed 6 bases at V and 4 bases at J, leaving 7 bases unmatched. CDR3 region: CASTQQGPYNEQFF. The CDR3, as DNA: TGCGCCAGCACCCAACAGGGGCCTTACAATGAGCAGTTCTTC.

The V and J genes are TRBV18 and TRBJ2-5; D might be TRBD1 (5 bases). Germline values: CDR1 KGHSH, CDR2 LQKENI. CDR3 size: 15 residues. Between the trimmed V and J ends, which lost 0 bases and 5 bases, there was a span of 13 bases. The CDR3 region has the DNA TGTGCCAGCTCACCACCGGCACAGGACCTTGAGACCCAGTACTTC. Translating it yields CASSPPAQDLETQYF.

The V gene is TRBV6-2 or TRBV6-3, the J gene TRBJ1-1; 7 bases line up with TRBD1. V lost 4 bases, J lost 6 bases, and 8 bases stayed unmatched. The CDR3 contains 14 residues. The germline CDR1 and CDR2 sequences are MNHEY and SVGEGT. CDR3 amino acids: CASSFTGAWSEAFF. The CDR3 DNA reads as TGTGCCAGCAGTTTTACAGGGGCTTGGTCTGAAGCTTTCTTT.

The chain joins TRBV30 to TRBJ1-2, with D unclear. Trimming cost V 0 bases and J 2 bases, with 7 bases left between them. CDR3 length: 13 amino acids. Germline V gene sequence: CDR1 GTSNPN, CDR2 SVGIG (reference sequence). This chain's CDR3 is CAWSVGENYGYTF. The DNA for the CDR3 is TGTGCCTGGAGTGTAGGAGAAAACTATGGCTACACCTTC.

This chain's CDR3 is CSVGQGLNEKLFF. DNA of the CDR3: TGCAGCGTTGGACAGGGACTTAATGAAAAACTGTTTTTT. This chain joins TRBV29-1 and TRBJ1-4; TRBD1 aligns across 7 bases. The CDR3 is 13 amino acids. V gave up 4 bases and J gave up 4 bases; unmatched junction bases: 3. Germline V gene lookup returns CDR1 SQVTM and CDR2 ANQGSEA.

The genes are TRBV5-1 and TRBJ2-2; D might be TRBD2 (5 bases). Germline V CDR1 and CDR2: SGHRS, YFSETQ. Trimming took off 3 bases at V and 2 bases at J, with 11 bases between the two ends. The CDR3 extends over 15 amino acids. The chain's CDR3 is CASSSEGLNTGELFF. CDR3 nucleotides: TGCGCCAGCAGCTCTGAGGGCCTTAACACCGGGGAGCTGTTTTTT.

The J gene is TRBJ1-1, the V gene TRBV6-5; possibly TRBD1 for D (5 bases). Trimming removed 6 bases from V and 3 bases from J, with 17 bases in between. The CDR3 spans 15 residues. Germline V gives CDR1 MNHEY, CDR2 SVGAGI. CDR3 nucleotide sequence: TGTGCCAGCAGGGATTCAGGGTACGGGGACACTGAAGCTTTCTTT. Translation: CASRDSGYGDTEAFF.

This chain links TRBV19 with TRBJ1-5, with TRBD1 identical over 7 bases. The CDR3 totals 14 residues. V shed 4 bases, J shed 9 bases, and the junction held 9 bases outside the gene matches. CDR1 is LNHDA, CDR2 SQIVND, per germline (reference sequence). The CDR3 sequence: CASSKGADFWPQHF. CDR3 DNA: TGTGCCAGTAGTAAGGGGGCGGATTTCTGGCCCCAGCATTTT. The full variable domain, with the rest looked up from reference TRBV19 and TRBJ1-5, is DGGITQSPKYLFRKEGQNVTLSCEQNLNHDAMYWYRQDPGQGLRLIYYSQIVNDFQKGDIAEGYSVSREKKESFPLTVTSAQKNPTAFYLCASSKGADFWPQHFGDGTRLSIL.

In this sample, this clone turned up a few times. This chain connects TRBV18 to TRBJ1-1; D uncertain. The CDR3 extends over 15 amino acids. Between the trimmed V and J ends, which lost 0 bases and 3 bases, there was a span of 11 bases. CDR1 and CDR2 (germline): KGHSH, LQKENI. The CDR3 reads CASSPPQDGDTEAFF. Written as DNA, the CDR3 is TGTGCCAGCTCACCACCGCAGGACGGAGACACTGAAGCTTTCTTT.

The V and J genes are TRBV19 and TRBJ1-2, with TRBD1 matching 8 bases. Germline values: CDR1 LNHDA, CDR2 SQIVND (reference sequence). Germline trimming cut 3 bases from V and 4 bases from J; bases unmatched to any gene: 7. The CDR3 has 15 residues. CDR3 sequence reads: CASSIKDRAVYGYTF. The CDR3 bases are TGTGCCAGTAGTATCAAGGACAGGGCCGTCTATGGCTACACCTTC.

Only one count was recorded for this clone. The chain recombines TRBV4-3 with TRBJ2-2, with D perhaps assigned TRBD1 or TRBD2 (6 bases each). Per the germline V gene, CDR1 is LGHNA and CDR2 is YSLEER. This CDR3 is built from 16 residues. V shed 1 base and J shed 5 bases, with 14 bases lying between them. The CDR3 here is CASSQAPGGRTGELFF. The CDR3 DNA reads TGCGCCAGCAGCCAAGCCCCCGGGGGCCGAACCGGGGAGCTGTTTTTT.

V and J are TRBV27 and TRBJ2-1; TRBD2 matches 13 bases. In germline, CDR1 is MNHEY, CDR2 SMNVEV (reference sequence). CDR3 length: 15 residues. V lost 5 bases, J lost 9 bases, and 7 bases stayed unmatched. This CDR3 is CASSARLAGGVEQFF. CDR3 sequence (DNA): TGTGCCAGCAGTGCCCGACTAGCGGGAGGTGTTGAGCAGTTCTTC.